Listed here are 20 T cell receptor beta chains from one sample, sequenced in a study of blood T cell repertoires in COVID-19. The table came from immunoSEQ multiplex PCR; TCRdb's copy has only in-frame clones and leaves some out. The table lists around 400,000 clones, 87% of them singletons. Sequenced input: peripheral blood. These receptors all come from a woman aged 60 to 75 with COVID-19, enrolled during active disease.

The V gene is TRBV7-9, the J gene TRBJ1-1; TRBD1 is a possible D gene (6 bases). The germline gives CDR1 SEHNR, CDR2 FQNEAQ (reference sequence). V lost 2 bases and J 1 base, leaving 11 bases between the germline ends. The CDR3 spans 15 residues. CDR3 DNA sequence: TGTGCCAGCAGCTTATCGGGACATCCGAACACTGAAGCTTTCTTT. It yields the protein CASSLSGHPNTEAFF.

The rearrangement links TRBV4-1 to TRBJ1-2, with D perhaps matching TRBD1 (5 bases). V lost 0 bases and J 8 bases, leaving 16 bases between the germline ends. CDR1 is MGHRA, CDR2 YSYEKL, per germline. CDR3 length equals 15 residues. CDR3 region: CASSQDLGREGGYTF. The CDR3 DNA reads as TGCGCCAGCAGCCAAGATCTTGGCAGGGAGGGAGGCTACACCTTC.

The gene calls are TRBV6-6 and TRBJ2-1; the match to TRBD2 covers 11 bases. This CDR3 spans 18 amino acids. V lost 5 bases, J lost 3 bases, and 12 bases stayed unmatched. Germline CDR1 is MNHNY and CDR2 is SVGAGI (reference sequence). CDR3 sequence reads: CASSRPSLAGGSYNEQFF. CDR3 nucleotide sequence: TGTGCCAGCAGTCGACCGAGTCTAGCGGGGGGTAGCTACAATGAGCAGTTCTTC.

V and J are TRBV25-1 and TRBJ2-5; maybe TRBD1 (6 bases). Germline V gene data show CDR1 as MGHDK and CDR2 as SYGVNS. This CDR3 spans 14 amino acids. The V gene lost 7 bases and the J gene lost 5 bases, with 17 bases spanning the gap. DNA of the CDR3: TGTGCCAGCACGAGGGACACTCCGCGTGAGACCCAGTACTTC. Residues: CASTRDTPRETQYF.

This clone was seen a few times. V and J are TRBV10-3 and TRBJ1-4, with 7 bases lining up with TRBD1. The CDR3 covers 15 residues. Germline V gives CDR1 ENHRY, CDR2 SYGVKD. V was pared by 2 bases and J by 4 bases, with 4 bases of the junction left unmatched. The CDR3 loop is CAISERGTDNEKLFF. CDR3 in DNA: TGTGCCATCAGTGAGAGGGGGACAGATAATGAAAAACTGTTTTTT.

The gene calls are TRBV7-3 and TRBJ2-3; D is possibly TRBD2 (7 bases). The V end lost 5 bases, the J end lost 3 bases, and 15 bases lay between the germline ends. The CDR3 has 15 residues. The germline V gene encodes CDR1 SGHTA and CDR2 FQGTGA. CDR3 bases: TGTGCCAGCAGCGCCGTGGGGGGGCATACAGATACGCAGTATTTT. Amino acid sequence: CASSAVGGHTDTQYF.

V usage is TRBV2 and J usage is TRBJ2-7; TRBD2 might be the D (5 bases). Germline CDR1 reads SNHLY; CDR2 reads FYNNEI. This CDR3 region has 13 residues. Trimming cost V 8 bases and J 3 bases, with 14 bases left between them. CDR3 sequence (DNA): TGTGCCAGCCAGGTGAGGAGGAGCTACGAGCAGTACTTC. It translates to CASQVRRSYEQYF.

This chain connects TRBV11-2 to TRBJ1-2, with no clear D. The CDR3 covers 13 residues. Per germline, CDR1 SGHAT and CDR2 FQNNGV. The V gene lost 3 bases and the J gene lost 1 base, with 6 bases spanning the gap. The DNA for the CDR3 is TGTGCCAGCAGCTTGGGCCTTAACTATGGCTACACCTTC. It is translated as CASSLGLNYGYTF.

The CDR3 DNA reads as TGCGCCAGCACTTCCGTAGGGCCGCAGGGGCCCTACGAGCAGTACTTC. Its protein is CASTSVGPQGPYEQYF. This chain joins TRBV5-1 and TRBJ2-7, with D possibly matching TRBD1 (6 bases). The V end lost 6 bases, the J end lost 2 bases, and 21 bases lay between the germline ends. The CDR3 is 16 residues long. CDR1 and CDR2 from the germline V gene are SGHRS and YFSETQ.

The CDR3 DNA reads as TGTGCCAGCAGCGAGAGGGGCAATCAGCCCCAGCATTTT. It specifies CASSERGNQPQHF. The rearrangement uses TRBV2 and TRBJ1-5; D gene ambiguous. The ends were cut back, 6 bases at V and 2 bases at J, with 8 bases in the middle. Germline lookup yields CDR1 SNHLY and CDR2 FYNNEI. The CDR3 runs to 13 residues.

This chain links TRBV6-5 with TRBJ2-3; possible D gene TRBD1, 5 bases. The CDR3 is 16 amino acids. The germline gives CDR1 MNHEY, CDR2 SVGAGI. V was clipped by 4 bases and J by 0 bases, with 14 bases between them. This CDR3 is CASSSRQKPSTDTQYF. CDR3 coding DNA: TGTGCCAGCAGTTCCCGACAGAAGCCTAGCACAGATACGCAGTATTTT.

J is TRBJ2-7 and V is TRBV25-1; no reliable D call. The CDR3 sequence is 14 residues long. Germline V CDR1 and CDR2: MGHDK, SYGVNS. The germline V and J ends were trimmed by 2 bases and 5 bases, with 13 bases remaining between them. The CDR3 sequence: CASSERLGGHEQYF. The DNA of the CDR3 is TGTGCCAGCAGTGAACGGCTAGGTGGCCACGAGCAGTACTTC.

The chain uses TRBV5-1 and TRBJ2-4; TRBD1 matches at 8 bases. This CDR3 contains 16 residues. Per germline, CDR1 SGHRS and CDR2 YFSETQ. The V gene end was trimmed by 4 bases and the J gene end by 0 bases; junction bases not matched to a gene: 6. CDR3 in amino acids: CASSPGQGSAKNIQYF. The CDR3, as DNA: TGCGCCAGCAGCCCCGGACAGGGATCAGCCAAAAACATTCAGTACTTC.

Note on this clone: The same CDR3 also results from other DNA sequences found in this sample. The chain couples TRBV19 to TRBJ1-2; D gene ambiguous. The CDR3 runs 11 residues. Trimming pared 6 bases from V and 5 bases from J, leaving 7 bases between. Germline CDR1 reads LNHDA; CDR2 reads SQIVND (reference sequence). The CDR3 region is CASSPGYGYTF. The CDR3 nucleotides are TGTGCCAGTAGCCCGGGATATGGCTACACCTTC.

The chain has TRBV18 and TRBJ1-4, with TRBD1 identical over 9 bases. The CDR3 has 15 amino acids. V shed 1 base and J 8 bases; nucleotides not matched to a gene: 5. Germline values: CDR1 KGHSH, CDR2 LQKENI. The CDR3 bases are TGTGCCAGCTCACCACGGGACAGGGTGGAAGAAAAACTGTTTTTT. This sequence encodes CASSPRDRVEEKLFF.

The J gene is TRBJ2-1, the V gene TRBV13; 7 bases are shared with TRBD1. The CDR3 spans 15 residues. V lost 6 bases and J lost 8; bases outside the gene matches: 13. Germline V CDR1 and CDR2: PRHDT, FYEKMQ (reference sequence). CDR3 loop: CASRLKRTGGYEQFF. The DNA of the CDR3 is TGTGCCAGCAGACTCAAACGGACAGGCGGCTATGAGCAGTTCTTC.

The chain is built from TRBV18 and TRBJ1-2; D ambiguous. Looked up from germline, CDR1 is KGHSH and CDR2 is LQKENI. The CDR3 has 12 amino acids. V shed 6 bases and J shed 8 bases, with 13 bases lying between them. CDR3: CASSPELGGYTF. The CDR3 DNA follows: TGTGCCAGCTCGCCAGAACTCGGGGGCTACACCTTC.

CDR3 sequence (DNA): TGTGCCAGCACCAAGCAGACAGGGGGGAAGCGTGAAAAACTGTTTTTT. Its translation is CASTKQTGGKREKLFF. This chain connects TRBV28 to TRBJ1-4; 9 nucleotides line up with TRBD1. The V gene's germline CDR1 is MDHEN and CDR2 SYDVKM. This CDR3 region has 16 residues. Germline trimming cut 7 bases from V and 7 bases from J; bases unmatched to any gene: 13.

The chain combines TRBV7-6 with TRBJ2-7; 9 nucleotides agree with TRBD1. The CDR3 spans 16 residues. Germline V CDR1 and CDR2: SGHVS, FNYEAQ. The J segment lost 3 bases and the V segment lost 5 bases, leaving 11 bases of the junction unmatched. Written as DNA, the CDR3 is TGTGCCAGCAGCCGGGACAGGGCTGTACTCTTCTACGAGCAGTACTTC. Translation: CASSRDRAVLFYEQYF.

V is TRBV5-1 and J is TRBJ2-5; 7 bases line up with TRBD2. Germline lookup yields CDR1 SGHRS and CDR2 YFSETQ. V lost 2 bases and J lost 4; bases outside the gene matches: 20. This CDR3 region has 19 residues. The CDR3 DNA follows: TGCGCCAGCAGCTTCAACCCGACCGGCCGGGGCGGGGGTAGAGAGACCCAGTACTTC. This translates into CASSFNPTGRGGGRETQYF.